Sequencing of this T cell receptor beta chain was carried out in a study of identical twins. Notes on the study in general: A partial confounding effect on zero-insertion analyses could come from invariant MAIT and iNKT cells. Whereas memory repertoires showed no such difference, abundant cord blood beta clonotypes carried fewer insertions.

V dropped 4 bases and J dropped 5; count of bases not matched to a gene: 11. Germline CDR1 KGHDR, CDR2 SFDVKD. This CDR3 is built from 17 residues. This clonotype was counted only a few times. Its antigen is unknown. The donors were all healthy and Caucasian. TCRdb analysed the 5' RACE reads with MiXCR anew, one entry per CDR3 protein. The sample consists of 500,000 to 650,000 distinct CDR3 sequences, 20% to 25% of them appearing once. The same sample was also studied in work on yellow fever vaccine responses in identical twins.

This TCR was sampled from a woman between 18 and 29 years old in good health. The sequencing input was CD4+ T cells sorted from blood. The rearrangement links TRBV24-1 to TRBJ2-5; 11 bases line up with TRBD2. Written as DNA, the CDR3 is TGTGCCACCAGTGACGCCACTAGCGGGAGTGGGCTTGAGACCCAGTACTTC. Its protein is CATSDATSGSGLETQYF.